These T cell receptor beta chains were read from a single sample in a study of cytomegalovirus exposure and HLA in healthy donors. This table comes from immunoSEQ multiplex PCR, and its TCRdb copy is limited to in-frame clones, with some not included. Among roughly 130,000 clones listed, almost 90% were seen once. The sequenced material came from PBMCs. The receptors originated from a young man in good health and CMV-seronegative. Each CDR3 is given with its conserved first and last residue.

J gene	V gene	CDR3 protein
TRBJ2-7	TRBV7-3	CASSLLGQGLSEQYF
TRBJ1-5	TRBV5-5	CASSLGGANNQPQHF
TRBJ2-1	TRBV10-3	CAISEREDSYNEQFF
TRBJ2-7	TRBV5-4	CASSSYRDRPGYEQYF
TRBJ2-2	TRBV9	CASSTVLTGELFF
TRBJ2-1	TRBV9	CASSTGTSGRVNEQFF
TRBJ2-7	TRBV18	CASSPLGTGTSGRRSEQYF
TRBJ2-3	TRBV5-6	CASSWGQGIGTDTQYF
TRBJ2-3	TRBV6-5	CASSYTSGSLDTQYF
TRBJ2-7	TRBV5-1	CASSPSGFLIAEQYF
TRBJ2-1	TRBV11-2	CASSLGFAGVYYNEQFF
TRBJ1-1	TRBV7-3	CASSFTGGSEAFF
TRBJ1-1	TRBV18	CASSPTAPEAFF
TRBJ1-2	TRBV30	CAWGSGANYGYTF
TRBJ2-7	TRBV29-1	CSVSYMRSQGAWEQYF
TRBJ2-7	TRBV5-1	CASSLRGSGDYEQYF
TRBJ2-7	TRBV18	CASSLGTDYEQYF
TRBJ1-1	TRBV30	CAWSRGMNTEAFF
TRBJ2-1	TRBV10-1	CASSESLEPGPRGEQFF
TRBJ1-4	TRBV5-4	CASSRFSEKLFF
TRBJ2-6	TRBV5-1	CASSLGPGGANVLTF
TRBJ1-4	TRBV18	CASSSDEKLFF
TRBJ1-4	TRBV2	CASMGDSKSEKLFF
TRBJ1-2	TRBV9	CATGGANYGYTF
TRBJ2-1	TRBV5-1	CASSLAAGGSYNEQFF
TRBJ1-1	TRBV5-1	CASSPKGQNTEAFF
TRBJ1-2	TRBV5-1	CASQLTGASPGGYTF
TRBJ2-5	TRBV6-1	CASSAEGIETQYF
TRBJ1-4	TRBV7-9	CASSPIDRGGNEKLFF
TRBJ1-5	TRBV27	CASSGSEYSNQPQHF
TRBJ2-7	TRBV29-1	CSVLTGTYEQYF
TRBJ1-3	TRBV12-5	CASGLGTGASGNTIYF
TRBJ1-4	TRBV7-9	CASSPRGGGINEKLFF
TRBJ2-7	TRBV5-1	CASSPGDRDTYEQYF
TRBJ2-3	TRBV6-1	CASSELGRRTDTQYF
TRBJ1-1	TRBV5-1	CASSLFRVGGTEAFF
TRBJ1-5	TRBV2	CASRGQGLDQPQHF
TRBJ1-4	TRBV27	CASRETGPDEKLFF
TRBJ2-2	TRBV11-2	CASSLARANTGELFF
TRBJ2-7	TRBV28	CASSYALAGISYEQYF